The source of this T cell receptor beta chain is a study of CD8 T cells in ankylosing spondylitis. The study, taken as a whole, reports: Apparently characteristic of ankylosing spondylitis blood was a TCR beta motif (about 8 highly homologous variants). The study looked at matched synovial fluid samples from ankylosing spondylitis patients. Disease-linked clones were reported to be significantly enriched there. Disease-linked clones bore a CD8+ phenotype and were relatively rare in peripheral blood.

This clonotype showed up many times. Its antigen is unidentified. Libraries of TCR beta came from quantitative 5'-RACE with molecular barcodes. TCRdb itself ran the 5' RACE reads through MiXCR, one entry per CDR3 protein. The sample shows roughly 190,000 distinct CDR3 sequences, 9.5% to 15% of them seen only once. Germline loops: CDR1 SGHTA, CDR2 FQGNSA. V gave up 7 bases and J gave up 0 bases, with 12 bases separating them. The CDR3 loop spans 14 amino acids. This chain links TRBV7-2 with TRBJ1-2; D uncertain. Sequencing input: blood, either unsorted or a sorted T cell fraction (not recorded which). The sequence was obtained from a male donor with ankylosing spondylitis or in good health (not recorded which). The CDR3 is CASTWGVANYGYTF. CDR3 bases: TGTGCCAGCACCTGGGGTGTGGCTAACTATGGCTACACCTTC. The full variable domain, rest sourced from reference TRBV7-2 and TRBJ1-2, is GAGVSQSPSNKVTEKGKDVELRCDPISGHTALYWYRQSLGQGLEFLIYFQGNSAPDKSGLPSDRFSAERTGGSVSTLTIQRTQQEDSAVYLCASTWGVANYGYTFGSGTRLTVV.